These 29 T cell receptor beta chains were all obtained from the same sample, sequenced in a study of molecular identifiers for immune sequencing clone quantification. Each CDR3 protein gets one entry after TCRdb re-called the PCR reads with MiXCR. The table lists roughly 100,000 distinct CDR3 sequences, about 32% of them singletons. The sample comprised naive CD8+ T cells from blood, with Jurkat cell RNA spiked in. Documented subset: FACS-sorted CD8+CD4-CCR7+CD45RA+ naive T cells. These receptors were obtained from a human donor in good health. Some libraries in this study had Jurkat cell RNA spiked in.

A single count supports this clonotype. This could be a read error, since a much larger clone is one nucleotide away. The rearrangement joins TRBV29-1 to TRBJ2-7; weak D call: TRBD2 (5 bases). In germline, CDR1 is SQVTM, CDR2 ANQGSEA. The CDR3 has 13 amino acids. This CDR3 is CSATLRGAYEQCF. The CDR3, as DNA: TGCAGCGCCACACTTCGGGGTGCCTACGAGCAGTGCTTC.

This clonotype was observed many times. This chain uses TRBV2 with TRBJ2-3; 8 bases fit TRBD1. This CDR3 is built from 14 residues. From germline, CDR1 is SNHLY and CDR2 FYNNEI. J gave up 1 base and V 4 bases, and 1 base lay outside the gene matches. The CDR3 loop is CASSVQGGTDTQYF. Here the CDR3 DNA reads TGTGCCAGCAGTGTACAGGGGGGCACAGATACGCAGTATTTT.

The CDR3: CASSQGLAGYEQYF. The CDR3 bases are TGTGCCAGCAGCCAGGGACTAGCGGGGTACGAGCAGTACTTC. The gene calls are TRBV5-6 and TRBJ2-7; the match to TRBD2 covers 13 bases. CDR1 and CDR2 from the germline V gene are SGHDT and YYEEEE. V dropped 4 bases and J dropped 4; count of bases not matched to a gene: 2. CDR3 length equals 14 residues.

On this clonotype: A much larger clonotype is one base distant, so this may be a read error. This chain connects TRBV11-2 to TRBJ2-3; TRBD2 matches at 8 bases. This CDR3 comprises 15 residues. The germline CDR1 and CDR2 sequences are SGHAT and FQNNGV. Written as DNA, the CDR3 is TGTGCCGGCAGCTTTTCTAGCGGGAGCACAGATACGCAGTATTTT. Its translation: CAGSFSSGSTDTQYF.

Turning to this clonotype: Being one base from a much bigger clone, this may be a read error. The V gene is TRBV19, the J gene TRBJ1-5, with D hard to call. The germline V gene has CDR1 LNHDA and CDR2 SQIVND (reference sequence). V gave up 2 bases and J gave up 2 bases, with 4 bases separating them. CDR3 length: 13 residues. CDR3 DNA: TGTGCCAGTAGTATAAGGGGCAATCAGCCCCAGCATTTT. The encoded protein is CASSIRGNQPQHF.

The gene calls are TRBV20-1 and TRBJ2-7; D gene uncertain. The CDR3 has 14 residues. Trimming left V 6 bases short and J 3 bases short, with 18 bases between. Germline CDR1 is DFQATT and CDR2 is SNEGSKA (reference sequence). CDR3 coding DNA: TGCAGTGCAACCGGGCCCCCCAAGTACTACGAGCAGTACTTC. Its protein product is CSATGPPKYYEQYF.

At least ten counts were recorded for this clonotype. The rearrangement uses TRBV28 and TRBJ2-7; a possible D gene is TRBD1 (6 bases). V was clipped by 3 bases and J by 4 bases, with 7 bases between them. Per the germline V gene, CDR1 is MDHEN and CDR2 is SYDVKM. The CDR3 totals 12 residues. CDR3 DNA: TGTGCCAGCAGTTTTAGGGGGTACGAGCAGTACTTC. Encoded protein: CASSFRGYEQYF.

This clonotype came up a few times. The J gene is TRBJ2-7, the V gene TRBV27; no clear D gene. V gave up 4 bases and J gave up 6 bases, with 13 bases separating them. This CDR3 comprises 13 residues. The germline V gene encodes CDR1 MNHEY and CDR2 SMNVEV (reference sequence). The CDR3 nucleotides are TGTGCCAGCAGTTCGAGTCCCGTTGGCGAGCAGTACTTC. Protein sequence: CASSSSPVGEQYF.

A single count supports this clonotype. The gene calls are TRBV5-3 and TRBJ2-7; 8 bases agree with TRBD2. TRBV5-3 has ORF status, its function being uncertain. The ends lost 8 bases at V and 0 bases at J; junction bases unmatched: 22. CDR3 length: 19 residues. CDR3 sequence: CASSTILFAGGGHSYEQYF. The CDR3 DNA follows: TGTGCCAGCAGCACGATTTTGTTTGCCGGGGGGGGACACTCCTACGAGCAGTACTTC.

In its sample, this clonotype was seen a few times. The chain has TRBV20-1 and TRBJ2-7, with D possibly being TRBD2 (7 bases). V gave up 0 bases and J gave up 6 bases, with 15 bases separating them. From germline, CDR1 is DFQATT and CDR2 SNEGSKA (reference sequence). The CDR3 extends over 14 amino acids. CDR3 DNA: TGCAGTGCTAGAGATGCCCAGGGGACTACCGAGCAGTACTTC. Protein: CSARDAQGTTEQYF.

CDR3 sequence (DNA): TGTGCCAGTAATGGCAGGGTGATGGGCACTGAAGCTTTCTTT. It is translated as CASNGRVMGTEAFF. The chain carries TRBV19 and TRBJ1-1, with D possibly matching TRBD1 (5 bases). Trimming shortened V by 7 bases and J by 4 bases, and 16 bases separated the two germline ends. CDR1 and CDR2 from the germline V gene are LNHDA and SQIVND (reference sequence). The CDR3 loop spans 14 amino acids.

The chain links TRBV6-6 to TRBJ2-7; D gene ambiguous. The CDR3 has 11 amino acids. The germline CDR1 and CDR2 sequences are MNHNY and SVGAGI (reference sequence). Between the trimmed V and J ends, which lost 4 bases and 7 bases, there was a span of 8 bases. The CDR3 DNA sequence: TGTGCCAGCAGTTTCCCGGGTGAGCAGTACTTC. This sequence encodes CASSFPGEQYF.

This rearrangement joins TRBV14 to TRBJ2-7; 10 bases are shared with TRBD2. Germline V CDR1 and CDR2: SGHDN, FVKESK. V shed 1 base and J 6 bases; nucleotides not matched to a gene: 6. CDR3 length: 15 amino acids. In DNA, the CDR3 is TGTGCCAGCAGCCAAGCGGCTAGCGGGAGTGCCGAGCAGTACTTC. Translation: CASSQAASGSAEQYF.

A remark on this clonotype: A much larger clonotype is one base distant, so this may be a read error. This chain links TRBV6-2 or TRBV6-3 with TRBJ2-7, with D perhaps TRBD1 (6 bases). The V gene's germline CDR1 is MNHEY and CDR2 SVGEGT. The V end was cut by 11 bases, the J end by 3 bases, with 14 bases between. The CDR3 runs 12 residues. In DNA form, the CDR3 reads TGTGCCGGCAACCTGGACAGCTACGAGCAGTACTTC. Amino acid sequence: CAGNLDSYEQYF.

This clonotype was picked up a small number of times. The chain uses TRBV5-6 and TRBJ2-7; D unclear. V dropped 1 base and J dropped 5 bases, with 19 bases sitting between them. This CDR3 has 16 amino acids. The germline V gene has CDR1 SGHDT and CDR2 YYEEEE. The CDR3 nucleotides are TGTGCCAGCAGCTTGCTGCGTGGGCTCCGGGTCGACGAGCAGTACTTC. Amino acids: CASSLLRGLRVDEQYF. Complete variable domain (other parts from reference TRBV5-6 and TRBJ2-7): DAGVTQSPTHLIKTRGQQVTLRCSPKSGHDTVSWYQQALGQGPQFIFQYYEEEERQRGNFPDRFSGHQFPNYSSELNVNALLLGDSALYLCASSLLRGLRVDEQYFGPGTRLTVT.

This clonotype has ten or more counts. The chain couples TRBV29-1 to TRBJ2-3; D is uncertain. V lost 1 base, J lost 4 bases, and 12 bases lay in between. Germline V CDR1 and CDR2: SQVTM, ANQGSEA. The CDR3 loop spans 14 amino acids. CDR3 amino acids: CSVEAGFGSDTQYF. CDR3 bases: TGCAGCGTTGAAGCGGGTTTCGGCTCAGATACGCAGTATTTT.

This chain uses TRBV9 with TRBJ2-5; perhaps TRBD1 as D (5 bases). CDR1 is SGDLS and CDR2 is YYNGEE in the germline V gene. V was cut by 6 bases and J by 5 bases, with 17 bases left in between. There are 14 residues in the CDR3. The CDR3 reads CASTPQEWGETQYF. CDR3 coding DNA: TGTGCCAGCACCCCCCAGGAGTGGGGCGAGACCCAGTACTTC.

On this clonotype: A much larger clone differs by one base, so this may be a read error. This sequence joins TRBV13 and TRBJ2-5, with D uncertain. Looked up from germline, CDR1 is PRHDT and CDR2 is FYEKMQ (reference sequence). The CDR3 contains 14 residues. The V end lost 5 bases, the J end lost 2 bases, and 12 bases lay between the germline ends. The CDR3 DNA reads TGTGCCAGCAGCAAAGGGAACATACAAGAGACCCAGTACTTC. It is translated as CASSKGNIQETQYF.

This clonotype came up once. The V call is TRBV3-1, the J call TRBJ2-3, with D possibly TRBD1 on 6 matching bases. Germline V CDR1 and CDR2: LGHDT, YNNKEL (reference sequence). V lost 4 bases and J 0 bases, leaving 20 bases between the germline ends. The CDR3 sequence is 18 residues long. CDR3 sequence: CASSLVGALRASTDTQYF. In nucleotides, the CDR3 is TGTGCCAGCAGCCTAGTGGGGGCCCTACGAGCTAGCACAGATACGCAGTATTTT.

This clonotype appeared a few times. V gene TRBV27 combines with J gene TRBJ2-7; TRBD2 is a possible D gene (6 bases). Germline assignment: CDR1 MNHEY and CDR2 SMNVEV (reference sequence). The CDR3 totals 14 residues. V gave up 2 bases and J gave up 4 bases, with 12 bases separating them. The CDR3 reads CASSLGGEWYEQYF. CDR3 bases: TGTGCCAGCAGTTTAGGAGGGGAGTGGTACGAGCAGTACTTC.

This chain connects TRBV12-3 or TRBV12-4 to TRBJ2-3, with D hard to call. This CDR3 spans 14 amino acids. The V and J ends lost 6 bases and 6 bases respectively, with 16 bases between them. In DNA form, the CDR3 reads TGTGCCAGCAGCGCTGCAGCTCAATCGGATACGCAGTATTTT. Protein: CASSAAAQSDTQYF.

This clonotype was seen ten or more times. This rearrangement joins TRBV7-2 to TRBJ1-2; D is uncertain. Trimming pared 0 bases from V and 2 bases from J, leaving 4 bases between. CDR1 SGHTA and CDR2 FQGNSA come from the germline V gene. This CDR3 spans 13 amino acids. The CDR3: CASSLALNYGYTF. The CDR3 DNA sequence: TGTGCCAGCAGCTTAGCTCTGAACTATGGCTACACCTTC.

This clonotype was observed many times. This chain uses TRBV4-2 with TRBJ2-5; D gene unclear. CDR1 and CDR2 (germline): LGHNA, YNFKEQ. Trimming stripped 0 bases from V and 1 base from J, with 6 bases between. There are 14 residues in the CDR3. The CDR3 loop is CASSQEAGQETQYF. The CDR3 nucleotides read TGTGCCAGCAGCCAAGAGGCAGGCCAAGAGACCCAGTACTTC.

This clonotype has more than one count but fewer than ten. This likely comes from a read error, as the CDR3 has no conserved phenylalanine or tryptophan at its end. The J gene is TRBJ2-5, the V gene TRBV4-2; 8 bases match TRBD1. The V and J ends lost 6 bases and 9 bases, in that order; junction bases with no gene match: 12. The germline gives CDR1 LGHNA, CDR2 YNFKEQ. CDR3 size: 14 residues. The CDR3 DNA follows: TGTGCCAGCAGTCAGACAGGGGTAGAGTCCCCCCAGTACATC. Its protein product is CASSQTGVESPQYI.

The rearrangement joins TRBV9 to TRBJ2-3, with D possibly being TRBD1 (5 bases). Germline V gene data show CDR1 as SGDLS and CDR2 as YYNGEE. The V and J ends lost 3 bases and 2 bases respectively, with 10 bases between them. This CDR3 is 14 amino acids long. In DNA form, the CDR3 reads TGTGCCAGCAGCGGGATGACAGACACAGATACGCAGTATTTT. As protein: CASSGMTDTDTQYF.

The chain recombines TRBV28 with TRBJ2-7; D not resolved. CDR3 length: 14 amino acids. Trimming left V 2 bases short and J 3 bases short, with 11 bases between. Germline assignment: CDR1 MDHEN and CDR2 SYDVKM. CDR3 nucleotides: TGTGCCAGCAGTTTAAGGGCAGACCTCTACGAGCAGTACTTC. It is translated as CASSLRADLYEQYF.

The table lists this clonotype with a few counts. The J gene is TRBJ2-7, the V gene TRBV5-6, with 7 nucleotides matching TRBD2. After removal of 0 bases from V and 3 bases from J, the junction contained 3 bases not matched to a gene. CDR1 SGHDT and CDR2 YYEEEE come from the germline V gene. The CDR3 has 14 residues. The CDR3 DNA reads as TGTGCCAGCAGCTTGGGGCTAGCGGACTACGAGCAGTACTTC. It yields the protein CASSLGLADYEQYF.

The chain is built from TRBV12-3 or TRBV12-4 and TRBJ1-2; no clear D. The CDR3 sequence is 14 residues long. V shed 1 base and J shed 1 base, with 7 bases lying between them. CDR3 in amino acids: CASSLGPINYGYTF. The DNA for the CDR3 is TGTGCCAGCAGTTTAGGACCTATTAACTATGGCTACACCTTC.

This rearrangement joins TRBV6-2 or TRBV6-3 to TRBJ2-1; D gene uncertain. The germline V and J ends were trimmed by 2 bases and 7 bases, with 6 bases remaining between them. The length of the CDR3 is 12 residues. Germline assignment: CDR1 MNHEY and CDR2 SVGEGT. The CDR3 DNA follows: TGTGCCAGCAGTTACCCTGGAAATGAGCAGTTCTTC. Encoded protein: CASSYPGNEQFF.